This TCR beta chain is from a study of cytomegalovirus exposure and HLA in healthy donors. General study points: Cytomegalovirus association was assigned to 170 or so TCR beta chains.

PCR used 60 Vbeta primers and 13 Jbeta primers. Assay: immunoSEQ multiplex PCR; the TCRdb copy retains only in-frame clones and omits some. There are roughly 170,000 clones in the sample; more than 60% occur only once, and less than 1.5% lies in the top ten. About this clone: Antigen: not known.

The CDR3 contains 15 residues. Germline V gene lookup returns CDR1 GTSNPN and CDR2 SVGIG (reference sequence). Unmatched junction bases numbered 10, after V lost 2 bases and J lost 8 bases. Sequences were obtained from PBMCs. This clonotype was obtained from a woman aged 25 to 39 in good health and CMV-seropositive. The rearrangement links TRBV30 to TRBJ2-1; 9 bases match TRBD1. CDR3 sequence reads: CAWSPPGQGWHEQFF. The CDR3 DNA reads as TGTGCCTGGAGTCCACCGGGACAGGGATGGCATGAGCAGTTCTTC. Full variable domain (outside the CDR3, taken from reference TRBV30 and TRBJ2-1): SQTIHQWPATLVQPVGSPLSLECTVEGTSNPNLYWYRQAAGRGLQLLFYSVGIGQISSEVPQNLSASRPQDRQFILSSKKLLLSDSGFYLCAWSPPGQGWHEQFFGPGTRLTVL.